This passage covers 6 T cell receptor beta chains from one sample sequenced in a study of T cells in Graves' hyperthyroidism and ophthalmopathy. Amplification yielded TCR beta CDR3 regions, with RNA transcripts as the source. HTBI primers were used for first-round RT-PCR of the TCR CDR3. TCRdb reprocessed the multiplex PCR reads via MiXCR and lists one record per CDR3 protein. The data contain about 420,000 distinct CDR3 sequences, roughly 15% of them singletons. What was sequenced was blood. The receptor source for this set is a woman younger than 35 with Graves' hyperthyroidism.

This clonotype was seen repeatedly, ten times or more. The chain joins TRBV11-2 to TRBJ2-1; D is perhaps TRBD1 (5 bases). V shed 2 bases and J shed 6 bases, with 14 bases lying between them. CDR3 size: 15 residues. Germline CDR1 and CDR2: SGHAT and FQNNGV. CDR3 bases: TGTGCCAGCAGCTTACGGGCAGGGCTTTTCAATGAGCAGTTCTTC. This codes for CASSLRAGLFNEQFF.

The chain combines TRBV5-1 with TRBJ2-3; TRBD1 agrees at 7 bases. The CDR3 is made up of 15 amino acids. Germline V gene sequence: CDR1 SGHRS, CDR2 YFSETQ. J was trimmed by 5 bases and V by 2 bases; bases with no gene match: 8. CDR3 DNA: TGCGCCAGCAGCTTTAGACAGGGAAAAAGAGATACGCAGTATTTT. Its translation: CASSFRQGKRDTQYF.

The sample holds many counts of this clonotype. CDR3 DNA: TGCAGTGCTAGATTTGCCCAGTCTAGCGGGAGAAAGTCCGGGGAGCTGTTTTTT. Amino acids: CSARFAQSSGRKSGELFF. The chain carries TRBV20-1 and TRBJ2-2, with 10 nucleotides matching TRBD2. V dropped 2 bases and J dropped 6; count of bases not matched to a gene: 15. CDR1 is DFQATT and CDR2 is SNEGSKA in the germline V gene (reference sequence). The CDR3 is 18 amino acids.

V is TRBV4-3 and J is TRBJ1-1, with D hard to call. This CDR3 is 17 amino acids long. The germline CDR1 and CDR2 sequences are LGHNA and YSLEER. The V end was cut by 1 base, the J end by 1 base, with 16 bases between. The CDR3 DNA follows: TGCGCCAGCAGCCAAGCCGCTCGGCAGGAACGGAACACTGAAGCTTTCTTT. It specifies CASSQAARQERNTEAFF.

The table lists this clonotype with many counts. The chain is built from TRBV7-2 and TRBJ2-3, with 8 positions matching TRBD1. Germline V gene data show CDR1 as SGHTA and CDR2 as FQGNSA. The CDR3 length is 15 residues. J gave up 4 bases and V 0 bases, and 3 bases lay outside the gene matches. CDR3 coding DNA: TGTGCCAGCAGCTTAGCGGCAGGGGGCGCAGATACGCAGTATTTT. Translating it yields CASSLAAGGADTQYF.

This clonotype was observed a handful of times. The CDR3 here is CSVGPGMNTEAFF. In DNA form, the CDR3 reads TGCAGCGTTGGCCCGGGGATGAACACTGAAGCTTTCTTT. The rearrangement links TRBV29-1 to TRBJ1-1; D unclear. The CDR3 contains 13 residues. CDR1 is SQVTM and CDR2 is ANQGSEA in the germline V gene. Trimming pared 4 bases from V and 0 bases from J, leaving 9 bases between.